These 30 T cell receptor beta chains were sequenced from one sample in a study of blood T cells in healthy people across ages. For the second PCR, which ran for about 7 to 11 cycles, a sample-barcoded 5' primer and a J-beta primer mix were used. TCRdb re-called the 5' RACE reads through MiXCR, storing one row per CDR3 protein. The data hold 1.5 million to 2 million distinct CDR3 sequences, with roughly a third observed a single time. What was sequenced was blood. The receptor set was obtained from a woman aged 30 to 39 in good health.

This CDR3 reads CASSEHRGRRYEQYF. DNA of the CDR3: TGCGCCAGCAGTGAGCACAGGGGGCGCAGGTACGAGCAGTACTTC. The chain combines TRBV10-2 with TRBJ2-7; 9 bases match TRBD1. The ends lost 2 bases at V and 4 bases at J; junction bases unmatched: 6. This CDR3 contains 15 residues. Germline V gene lookup returns CDR1 WSHSY and CDR2 SAAADI.

This clonotype was seen a few times. The V and J genes are TRBV7-2 and TRBJ2-1; D is uncertain. CDR1 is SGHTA and CDR2 is FQGNSA in the germline V gene. The CDR3 covers 14 residues. Trimming took off 2 bases at V and 8 bases at J, with 13 bases between the two ends. CDR3 in DNA: TGTGCCAGCAGCTTAAGGGCAGCTCCCCATGAGCAGTTCTTC. Protein sequence: CASSLRAAPHEQFF.

This clonotype was counted between two and nine times. This sequence joins TRBV7-8 and TRBJ1-1; 9 positions agree with TRBD1. The germline gives CDR1 SGHVS, CDR2 FQNEAQ. The CDR3 length is 14 residues. V lost 5 bases and J lost 2; bases outside the gene matches: 3. CDR3 DNA: TGTGCCAGCAGCAAACAGGGGGCAAACACTGAAGCTTTCTTT. Translating gives CASSKQGANTEAFF.

This sequence joins TRBV10-3 and TRBJ2-3; 8 bases are shared with TRBD2. The CDR3 loop spans 15 amino acids. The J segment lost 5 bases and the V segment lost 7 bases, leaving 11 bases of the junction unmatched. From germline, CDR1 is ENHRY and CDR2 SYGVKD. In DNA, the CDR3 is TGTGCCATCACGAATAGCGGGGAGTTGCGAGATACGCAGTATTTT. It is translated as CAITNSGELRDTQYF.

This sequence joins TRBV7-9 and TRBJ1-1; 10 nucleotides line up with TRBD1. CDR1 and CDR2 from the germline V gene are SEHNR and FQNEAQ (reference sequence). J lost 6 bases, V lost 5 bases, and 6 bases had no gene match. The CDR3 length is 14 residues. The CDR3 here is CASSRQGAESEAFF. The CDR3 DNA follows: TGTGCCAGCAGCCGACAGGGGGCTGAGTCTGAAGCTTTCTTT.

This clonotype was counted between two and nine times. V and J are TRBV9 and TRBJ2-1; D perhaps matches TRBD1 (6 bases). Deletions cut 3 bases from V and 6 bases from J, with 13 bases between. CDR1 SGDLS and CDR2 YYNGEE come from the germline V gene. CDR3 length: 14 residues. CDR3 protein: CASSARGAANEQFF. The CDR3 region has the DNA TGTGCCAGCAGCGCCAGGGGAGCGGCCAATGAGCAGTTCTTC.

There are a few counts of this clonotype. The chain couples TRBV27 to TRBJ2-1, with TRBD2 identical over 10 bases. Germline V gene sequence: CDR1 MNHEY, CDR2 SMNVEV (reference sequence). V dropped 0 bases and J dropped 7; count of bases not matched to a gene: 12. CDR3 length: 18 amino acids. This CDR3 is CASSLSVEAGGLVNEQFF. CDR3 nucleotides: TGTGCCAGCAGTTTATCCGTAGAAGCGGGAGGGCTCGTGAATGAGCAGTTCTTC.

This clonotype showed up just a few times. The chain recombines TRBV6-5 with TRBJ2-5; TRBD2 agrees at 9 bases. The CDR3 is 17 amino acids. V lost 2 bases and J lost 0; bases outside the gene matches: 7. Germline CDR1 MNHEY, CDR2 SVGAGI. In nucleotides, the CDR3 is TGTGCCAGCAGTTACGCACCCCTAGCGGGGCACCAAGAGACCCAGTACTTC. It encodes CASSYAPLAGHQETQYF.

This clonotype appeared once. The junction does not match germline at one end; this may be a read error. V is TRBV6-1 and J is TRBJ2-5; 10 bases line up with TRBD2. The DNA end lines up better with TRBJ2-7; the J call may be wrong. Germline values: CDR1 MNHNS, CDR2 SASEGT. The CDR3 length is 14 residues. CDR3 bases: TGTGCTAGCAGTGACCAGCGGGGGGGCCTCGAGCAGTACTTC. Translation gives CASSDQRGGLEQYF.

The count of this clonotype is one. The chain joins TRBV7-9 to TRBJ2-1; 7 nucleotides match TRBD2. The CDR3 has 17 residues. Trimming at V came to 3 bases and at J to 9 bases, leaving 17 bases not matched to a gene. The germline V gene encodes CDR1 SEHNR and CDR2 FQNEAQ (reference sequence). The chain's CDR3 is CASSLGFAIQREVEQFF. CDR3 DNA: TGTGCCAGCAGCTTGGGGTTTGCCATACAGCGGGAAGTTGAGCAGTTCTTC. The full variable domain, with the rest looked up from reference TRBV7-9 and TRBJ2-1, is DTGVSQNPRHKITKRGQNVTFRCDPISEHNRLYWYRQTLGQGPEFLTYFQNEAQLEKSRLLSDRFSAERPKGSFSTLEIQRTEQGDSAMYLCASSLGFAIQREVEQFFGPGTRLTVL.

The genes are TRBV11-2 and TRBJ2-1, with a possible D match to TRBD2 (5 bases). The J call may be incorrect, as the DNA end agrees better with TRBJ2-7. This CDR3 has 16 residues. Germline CDR1 reads SGHAT; CDR2 reads FQNNGV. CDR3 protein: CASSRTGSFPYNEQYF. The DNA for the CDR3 is TGTGCCAGCAGCAGGACGGGGAGCTTCCCCTACAATGAGCAGTACTTC.

The V call is TRBV12-3 or TRBV12-4, the J call TRBJ1-2; D remains unclear. Trimming took 6 bases from V and 2 from J, leaving 19 bases between them. This CDR3 region has 16 residues. The CDR3 sequence is CASSLDWRLPNYGYTF. The CDR3 coding sequence is TGTGCCAGCAGCTTGGATTGGCGGCTTCCCAACTATGGCTACACCTTC.

The chain is built from TRBV10-3 and TRBJ1-1, with a tentative D call TRBD1 (5 bases). Trimming pared 1 base from V and 11 bases from J, leaving 14 bases between. The germline V gene encodes CDR1 ENHRY and CDR2 SYGVKD. The CDR3 runs 13 residues. This CDR3 reads CAISEFWGNPAFF. DNA of the CDR3: TGTGCCATCAGTGAGTTCTGGGGGAATCCGGCTTTCTTT.

The CDR3 region has the DNA TGCAGTGCTTCCGGGACAGGGGCGTTAAACTATGGCTACACCTTC. It translates to CSASGTGALNYGYTF. The V and J genes are TRBV20-1 and TRBJ1-2; the match to TRBD1 covers 10 bases. J was trimmed by 2 bases and V by 5 bases; bases with no gene match: 8. The germline V gene has CDR1 DFQATT and CDR2 SNEGSKA (reference sequence). There are 15 residues in the CDR3.

The chain employs TRBV4-1 and TRBJ1-1; D may be TRBD1 (6 bases). CDR3 length: 14 amino acids. With 0 bases removed from V and 5 bases from J, the gap between germline ends came to 10 bases. Germline loops: CDR1 MGHRA, CDR2 YSYEKL. The CDR3 region is CASSQDRTGTEAFF. The CDR3 DNA sequence: TGCGCCAGCAGCCAAGATCGAACAGGGACTGAAGCTTTCTTT.

V gene TRBV27 combines with J gene TRBJ2-6, with D tentatively TRBD1 (6 bases). Trimming took 7 bases from V and 0 from J, leaving 16 bases between them. Germline V gene lookup returns CDR1 MNHEY and CDR2 SMNVEV (reference sequence). The CDR3 is 17 amino acids. The CDR3 here is CASTSNGGHSGANVLTF. Written as DNA, the CDR3 is TGTGCCAGCACCTCAAATGGGGGACACTCTGGGGCCAACGTCCTGACTTTC.

Turning to this clonotype: It may be a read error: a sequence one base away is much more abundant. The chain has TRBV29-1 and TRBJ2-1, with TRBD1 matching 10 bases. Judging by the DNA end, TRBJ2-7 fits better; the J call may be wrong. The V gene's germline CDR1 is SQVTM and CDR2 ANQGSEA. The CDR3 extends over 14 amino acids. The CDR3 nucleotides read TGCAGCGTCCCGGGACAGGGGATCTACAATGAGCAGTACTTC. It codes for CSVPGQGIYNEQYF.

The gene calls are TRBV20-1 and TRBJ1-2, with unresolved D. Per germline, CDR1 DFQATT and CDR2 SNEGSKA (reference sequence). There are 13 residues in the CDR3. V was clipped by 0 bases and J by 5 bases, with 10 bases between them. The CDR3 region has the DNA TGCAGTGCTAGAGACCCTGTCAGATATGGCTACACCTTC. This translates into CSARDPVRYGYTF.

This clonotype was seen a handful of times. V and J are TRBV10-3 and TRBJ1-5; D unclear. Germline lookup yields CDR1 ENHRY and CDR2 SYGVKD. This CDR3 has 14 residues. Trimming cost V 2 bases and J 0 bases, with 5 bases left between them. In DNA form, the CDR3 reads TGTGCCATCAGTGAGCGGAGTAGCAATCAGCCCCAGCATTTT. This translates into CAISERSSNQPQHF.

Many counts were recorded for this clonotype. The J gene is TRBJ2-7, the V gene TRBV4-1, with D tentatively TRBD1 (5 bases). The CDR3 loop spans 14 amino acids. Trimming removed 2 bases at V and 1 base at J, with 9 bases between. CDR1 is MGHRA and CDR2 is YSYEKL in the germline V gene. CDR3 coding DNA: TGCGCCAGCAGCCAATCGGACACTTCCTACGAGCAGTACTTC. It specifies CASSQSDTSYEQYF.

The chain uses TRBV4-1 and TRBJ1-2; 9 positions agree with TRBD1. V lost 1 base and J lost 7; bases outside the gene matches: 7. CDR3 length equals 15 residues. Germline loops: CDR1 MGHRA, CDR2 YSYEKL. CDR3 protein: CASSQAGQGPPGYTF. DNA for the CDR3: TGCGCCAGCAGCCAAGCGGGACAGGGACCTCCTGGCTACACCTTC.

The CDR3 here is CASSPIPSWDRGLRPYGYTF. The CDR3 bases are TGTGCCAGCTCACCAATACCGAGTTGGGACAGGGGGCTACGACCGTATGGCTACACCTTC. This chain uses TRBV18 with TRBJ1-2; 12 nucleotides line up with TRBD1. Germline-derived CDR1 and CDR2 are KGHSH and LQKENI. The CDR3 sequence is 20 residues long. V was pared by 2 bases and J by 5 bases, with 18 bases of the junction left unmatched. The variable domain in full, completed from reference TRBV18 and TRBJ1-2, reads NAGVMQNPRHLVRRRGQEARLRCSPMKGHSHVYWYRQLPEEGLKFMVYLQKENIIDESGMPKERFSAEFPKEGPSILRIQQVVRGDSAAYFCASSPIPSWDRGLRPYGYTFGSGTRLTVV.

The chain joins TRBV3-1 to TRBJ2-7; D possibly corresponds to TRBD2 (6 bases). With 4 bases removed from V and 6 bases from J, the gap between germline ends came to 16 bases. The CDR3 runs to 14 residues. Looked up from germline, CDR1 is LGHDT and CDR2 is YNNKEL (reference sequence). The CDR3 region is CASSPLGGGGEQYF. The DNA of the CDR3 is TGTGCCAGCAGCCCCTTGGGGGGAGGAGGCGAGCAGTACTTC.

V usage is TRBV7-9 and J usage is TRBJ1-5, with 7 bases aligning to TRBD1. The trim removed 5 bases at V and 4 bases at J, leaving 8 bases unmatched. Germline CDR1 reads SEHNR; CDR2 reads FQNEAQ (reference sequence). The CDR3 consists of 15 residues. CDR3 coding DNA: TGTGCCAGCAGCCCGGGGACAGAAGCTAATCAGCCCCAGCATTTT. It encodes CASSPGTEANQPQHF.

The J gene is TRBJ2-5, the V gene TRBV2; 11 nucleotides match TRBD2. V lost 7 bases and J lost 6; bases outside the gene matches: 13. CDR1 is SNHLY and CDR2 is FYNNEI in the germline V gene. The CDR3 length is 16 residues. CDR3 amino acids: CASTLTSGGRLKTQYF. The CDR3 DNA is TGTGCCAGCACTCTTACTAGCGGGGGCCGATTAAAGACCCAGTACTTC.

The V gene is TRBV9, the J gene TRBJ2-1; 9 bases align to TRBD2. V dropped 3 bases and J dropped 2; count of bases not matched to a gene: 3. The CDR3 spans 15 residues. Germline CDR1 and CDR2: SGDLS and YYNGEE. CDR3 in amino acids: CASSAAGGAYNEQFF. DNA for the CDR3: TGTGCCAGCAGCGCAGCGGGGGGAGCCTACAATGAGCAGTTCTTC.

In its sample, this clonotype was seen a few times. V usage is TRBV27 and J usage is TRBJ2-6; possibly TRBD1 for D (6 bases). Germline V CDR1 and CDR2: MNHEY, SMNVEV (reference sequence). The CDR3 is made up of 13 amino acids. Deletions cut 3 bases from V and 14 bases from J, with 14 bases between. The CDR3 here is CASSLGQGNLLTF. In DNA, the CDR3 is TGTGCCAGCAGTTTGGGACAAGGGAACCTCCTGACTTTC. Based on the CDR3 plus reference TRBV27 and TRBJ2-6, the full variable domain is EAQVTQNPRYLITVTGKKLTVTCSQNMNHEYMSWYRQDPGLGLRQIYYSMNVEVTDKGDVPEGYKVSRKEKRNFPLILESPSPNQTSLYFCASSLGQGNLLTFGAGSRLTVL.

This clonotype was seen a few times. The chain recombines TRBV4-2 with TRBJ2-5; 7 bases are shared with TRBD2. V trimming: 1 base; J trimming: 1 base; junction bases outside the gene matches: 3. Germline lookup yields CDR1 LGHNA and CDR2 YNFKEQ. The CDR3 loop spans 15 amino acids. CDR3 loop: CASSQVGGGQETQYF. As DNA, the CDR3 is TGTGCCAGCAGCCAAGTGGGGGGGGGCCAAGAGACCCAGTACTTC.

In its sample, this clonotype was seen many times. As DNA, the CDR3 is TGTGCCAGCAGTTTGTTACTAGCGGGAGTTAATGAGCAGTTCTTC. It codes for CASSLLLAGVNEQFF. The chain combines TRBV27 with TRBJ2-1; TRBD2 matches 11 bases. V lost 3 bases, J lost 7 bases, and 5 bases stayed unmatched. The CDR3 contains 15 residues. Germline values: CDR1 MNHEY, CDR2 SMNVEV (reference sequence).

In regard to this clonotype: One end of the junction does not line up with germline, which may come from a read error. The chain is built from TRBV25-1 and TRBJ1-2; D perhaps matches TRBD1 (5 bases). The CDR3 has 14 residues. Germline V gene sequence: CDR1 MGHDK, CDR2 SYGVNS. In DNA form, the CDR3 reads TGTGCCGGCAGTGATCTCGGAAAGGGGTATGGCTACACCTTC. Protein: CAGSDLGKGYGYTF.